This TCR beta chain was sequenced for a study of graft-versus-host responses after intestinal transplantation. Overall study context: Those transplanted obtained multivisceral, liver-intestinal, or isolated intestinal grafts. The recipients all started with anti-thymocyte globulin induction and then took tacrolimus and steroids for around 3 years.

Clones were sequenced by immunoSEQ multiplex PCR, and TCRdb holds only the in-frame ones, with some missing. The sample shows 20,000 to 25,000 clones, about 91% of them seen only once. The V end lost 4 bases, the J end lost 7 bases, and 14 bases lay between the germline ends. CDR3 size: 14 residues. CDR1 is SGHNT, CDR2 YENEEA, per germline. Findings and limits, study-wide: Recipient marrow contained GvH clones, some of which appeared first in ileum or blood. Peak GvH clone levels in circulation were associated with early post-transplant HvG declines.

Comment on this clone: What it binds is not known.

Sequences were derived from PBMCs, sampled 65 to 70 days after intestinal transplantation. The origin of this receptor is a human patient who received an intestinal transplant, so some T cells may come from the graft donor. This chain joins TRBV11-3 and TRBJ2-1; tentative D call: TRBD2 (5 bases). Written as DNA, the CDR3 is TGTGCCAGCAGCTCCTCCGCGACTACAAATGAGCAGTTCTTC. This gives the protein CASSSSATTNEQFF.